A single sample is the source of the 4 T cell receptor beta chains below, sequenced in a study of response to subunit inactivated influenza vaccine. MiXCR was run by TCRdb on the RT-PCR reads, yielding one entry per CDR3 protein. This repertoire shows about 520,000 distinct CDR3 sequences, around 25% found once; its top ten account for 1.5% to 2%. The input for sequencing was CD4+ T cells sorted from PBMCs, taken 5 to 6 days after vaccination. The receptors were sampled from a man in his forties or fifties who received an inactivated influenza vaccine.

CDR3 loop: CASSLDRFNYGYTF. The CDR3 DNA follows: TGTGCCAGCAGCCTTGACAGGTTTAACTATGGCTACACCTTC. The chain recombines TRBV28 with TRBJ1-2; D perhaps matches TRBD1 (6 bases). CDR3 length: 14 amino acids. The V gene's germline CDR1 is MDHEN and CDR2 SYDVKM. V lost 6 bases, J lost 1 base, and 12 bases lay in between.

The sample holds a few counts of this clonotype. The rearrangement links TRBV30 to TRBJ2-3; D uncertain. Germline V gene sequence: CDR1 GTSNPN, CDR2 SVGIG (reference sequence). V lost 5 bases and J lost 6, with 9 bases in between. The CDR3 totals 11 residues. CDR3 amino acids: CAWQNTDTQYF. CDR3 bases: TGTGCCTGGCAAAATACCGATACGCAGTATTTT.

This clonotype was observed many times. This chain joins TRBV20-1 and TRBJ2-5, with 7 bases aligning to TRBD2. Germline loops: CDR1 DFQATT, CDR2 SNEGSKA (reference sequence). The CDR3 runs 14 residues. The V and J ends lost 7 bases and 5 bases, in that order; junction bases with no gene match: 13. CDR3 nucleotides: TGCAGTGTTCAAAGGTCTAGCGGTAGCGAGACCCAGTACTTC. Its translation: CSVQRSSGSETQYF.

The chain uses TRBV20-1 and TRBJ1-4; D unresolved. The length of the CDR3 is 14 residues. The germline V gene has CDR1 DFQATT and CDR2 SNEGSKA (reference sequence). Trimming cost V 0 bases and J 8 bases, with 13 bases left between them. For the CDR3, the DNA is TGCAGTGCTAGAGATCATGGGGTGGGGGAAAAACTGTTTTTT. This translates into CSARDHGVGEKLFF.